This T cell receptor (beta chain) was retrieved from a study of cytomegalovirus exposure and HLA in healthy donors. Vbeta (60) and Jbeta (13) primers were used in the PCR. The protocol was immunoSEQ multiplex PCR, while the TCRdb copy is restricted to in-frame clones and leaves out a portion. The sample lists some 140,000 clones, around 68% occurring once. The CDR3 covers 14 residues. CDR1 is MNHEY, CDR2 SVGAGI, per germline. V gave up 5 bases and J gave up 0 bases, with 11 bases separating them. This TCR was sampled from a young man in good health and CMV-seronegative. This sequence joins TRBV6-5 and TRBJ2-7; possibly TRBD1 for D (5 bases). Input material: PBMCs. This chain's CDR3 is CASSPSGYSYEQYF. Written as DNA, the CDR3 is TGTGCCAGCAGTCCATCAGGGTACTCCTACGAGCAGTACTTC.